These 6 T cell receptor beta chains share one sample of origin, sequenced in a study of siplizumab effects on memory and regulatory T cells. Measured with immunoSEQ multiplex PCR; TCRdb has only the in-frame clones, and not every one. The sample carries some 73,000 clones, 93% recorded once. Sequencing was carried out using CD8+ T cells sorted from blood. Receptors originate from a human donor in good health.

V gene TRBV6-1 combines with J gene TRBJ1-6, with 7 positions matching TRBD1. Losses at the gene ends were 2 bases for V and 6 bases for J; bases not matched to a gene: 7. Looked up from germline, CDR1 is MNHNS and CDR2 is SASEGT. CDR3 length: 16 residues. The CDR3 DNA sequence: TGTGCCAGCAGTGAACGGGGACAGTTAATTAATTCACCCCTCCACTTT. Its protein product is CASSERGQLINSPLHF.

This sequence joins TRBV19 and TRBJ1-2; possibly TRBD1 for D (5 bases). The CDR3 is made up of 14 amino acids. The V end lost 5 bases, the J end lost 5 bases, and 15 bases lay between the germline ends. CDR1 and CDR2 (germline): LNHDA, SQIVND (reference sequence). The CDR3 sequence: CASSPLFDRYGYTF. Written as DNA, the CDR3 is TGTGCCAGTAGTCCCCTCTTCGACAGATATGGCTACACCTTC.

The genes are TRBV27 and TRBJ1-1; D gene unclear. The V and J ends lost 5 bases and 3 bases respectively, with 25 bases between them. This CDR3 comprises 18 residues. CDR1 and CDR2 from the germline V gene are MNHEY and SMNVEV (reference sequence). The CDR3 bases are TGTGCCAGCAGTCCCTTTTACGGTCGGGTAAGTGGGTACACTGAAGCTTTCTTT. Protein product: CASSPFYGRVSGYTEAFF.

This clone is a singleton in its sample. J is TRBJ1-1 and V is TRBV9; tentative D call: TRBD1 (5 bases). V lost 3 bases and J 6 bases, leaving 12 bases between the germline ends. The germline V gene has CDR1 SGDLS and CDR2 YYNGEE. The CDR3 has 13 amino acids. The CDR3 is CASSATSGAEAFF. CDR3 nucleotide sequence: TGTGCCAGCAGCGCTACCTCGGGGGCTGAAGCTTTCTTT.

The gene calls are TRBV27 and TRBJ2-2; 7 positions agree with TRBD1. The J segment lost 2 bases and the V segment lost 2 bases, leaving 8 bases of the junction unmatched. The CDR3 has 17 residues. Germline V gene lookup returns CDR1 MNHEY and CDR2 SMNVEV (reference sequence). CDR3 amino acids: CASSLQTGTVNTGELFF. The DNA of the CDR3 is TGTGCCAGCAGTTTACAGACCGGGACAGTAAACACCGGGGAGCTGTTTTTT.

CDR3 coding DNA: TGTGCCAGCAGTGATGGCAGGGGGCCCGATGGCTACACCTTC. Its protein is CASSDGRGPDGYTF. V and J are TRBV6-4 and TRBJ1-2; 8 nucleotides match TRBD1. This CDR3 comprises 14 residues. CDR1 is MRHNA and CDR2 is SNTAGT in the germline V gene. The V and J ends lost 3 bases and 6 bases, in that order; junction bases with no gene match: 6.